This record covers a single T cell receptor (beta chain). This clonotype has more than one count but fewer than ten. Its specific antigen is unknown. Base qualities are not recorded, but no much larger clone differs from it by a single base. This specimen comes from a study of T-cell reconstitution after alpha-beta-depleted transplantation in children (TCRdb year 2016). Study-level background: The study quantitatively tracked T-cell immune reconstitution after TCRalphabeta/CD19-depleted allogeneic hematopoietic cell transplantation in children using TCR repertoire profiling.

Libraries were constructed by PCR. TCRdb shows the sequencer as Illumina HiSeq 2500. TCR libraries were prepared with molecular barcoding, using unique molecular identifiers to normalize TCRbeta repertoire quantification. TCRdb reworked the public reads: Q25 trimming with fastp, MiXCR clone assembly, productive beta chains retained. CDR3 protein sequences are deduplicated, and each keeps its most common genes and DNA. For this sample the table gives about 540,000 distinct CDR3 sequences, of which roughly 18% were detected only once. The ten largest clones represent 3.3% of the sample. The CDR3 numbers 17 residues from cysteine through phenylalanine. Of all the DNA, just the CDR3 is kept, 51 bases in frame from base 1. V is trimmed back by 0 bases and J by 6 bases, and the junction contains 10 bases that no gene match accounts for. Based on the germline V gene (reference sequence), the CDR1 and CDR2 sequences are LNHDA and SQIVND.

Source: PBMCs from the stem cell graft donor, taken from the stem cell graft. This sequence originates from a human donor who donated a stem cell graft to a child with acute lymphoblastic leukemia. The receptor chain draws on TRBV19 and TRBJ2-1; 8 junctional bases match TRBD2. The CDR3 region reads CASSIDLAGGLLNEQFF. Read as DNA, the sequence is TGTGCCAGTAGTATAGATCTTGCGGGAGGCCTCCTCAATGAGCAGTTCTTC. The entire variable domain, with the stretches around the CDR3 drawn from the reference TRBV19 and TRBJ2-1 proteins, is DGGITQSPKYLFRKEGQNVTLSCEQNLNHDAMYWYRQDPGQGLRLIYYSQIVNDFQKGDIAEGYSVSREKKESFPLTVTSAQKNPTAFYLCASSIDLAGGLLNEQFFGPGTRLTVL.